These 8 T cell receptor beta chains share one sample of origin, sequenced in a study of blood T cell repertoires in COVID-19. TCRdb's copy holds only in-frame clones and misses some; the assay was immunoSEQ multiplex PCR. The sample comprises some 110,000 clones, about 83% of which are singletons, and about 6.6% rests with the top ten. Sequenced input: peripheral blood. The receptors were sampled from a man between 65 and 85 years old with acute or convalescent COVID-19.

The V call is TRBV7-2, the J call TRBJ2-1; 11 nucleotides line up with TRBD2. The trim removed 5 bases at V and 2 bases at J, leaving 5 bases unmatched. This CDR3 has 16 amino acids. Germline V gene sequence: CDR1 SGHTA, CDR2 FQGNSA. This CDR3 reads CASSLGLAVTYNEQFF. CDR3 DNA: TGTGCCAGCAGCCTGGGACTAGCGGTTACCTACAATGAGCAGTTCTTC.

The V and J genes are TRBV4-2 and TRBJ1-5; TRBD1 matches at 8 bases. Germline-derived CDR1 and CDR2 are LGHNA and YNFKEQ. This CDR3 spans 13 amino acids. Trimming cost V 4 bases and J 4 bases; bases outside gene matches: 0. CDR3 bases: TGTGCCAGCAGCCGGACAGGGAATCAGCCCCAGCATTTT. Its translation is CASSRTGNQPQHF.

The J gene is TRBJ2-5, the V gene TRBV28, with 9 bases identical to TRBD2. Germline assignment: CDR1 MDHEN and CDR2 SYDVKM. The CDR3 extends over 15 amino acids. The trim removed 3 bases at V and 9 bases at J, leaving 11 bases unmatched. CDR3 bases: TGTGCCAGCAGTTTCGGGCTAGCGGGGAACGTGGCCCAGTACTTC. The encoded protein is CASSFGLAGNVAQYF.

This clone was seen a handful of times. The chain links TRBV7-3 to TRBJ2-2; TRBD1 aligns across 10 bases. The CDR3 spans 15 residues. The germline V gene encodes CDR1 SGHTA and CDR2 FQGTGA. Losses at the gene ends were 3 bases for V and 2 bases for J; bases not matched to a gene: 0. CDR3 residues: CASSLTGGNTGELFF. The CDR3 DNA sequence: TGTGCCAGCAGCTTGACAGGGGGCAACACCGGGGAGCTGTTTTTT.

The chain uses TRBV2 and TRBJ1-3; D is unclear. Germline V gives CDR1 SNHLY, CDR2 FYNNEI. The V gene lost 6 bases and the J gene lost 0 bases, with 6 bases spanning the gap. The CDR3 is made up of 13 amino acids. The CDR3 coding sequence is TGTGCCAGCAGGGCGGGCTCTGGAAACACCATATATTTT. The encoded protein is CASRAGSGNTIYF.

This clone has a handful of counts. The gene calls are TRBV4-1 and TRBJ2-3, with TRBD2 identical over 11 bases. J was trimmed by 0 bases and V by 3 bases; bases with no gene match: 5. Germline CDR1 reads MGHRA; CDR2 reads YSYEKL. This CDR3 has 17 residues. The CDR3 sequence: CASSQWGTSGSTDTQYF. DNA for the CDR3: TGCGCCAGCAGCCAGTGGGGGACTAGCGGTAGCACAGATACGCAGTATTTT.

This clone was counted between two and nine times. The genes are TRBV6-2 or TRBV6-3 and TRBJ2-2; 8 bases are shared with TRBD1. This CDR3 contains 16 residues. V gave up 5 bases and J gave up 1 base; unmatched junction bases: 6. The germline V gene has CDR1 MNHEY and CDR2 SVGEGT. The CDR3 protein is CASSQRQGMNTGELFF. As DNA, the CDR3 is TGTGCCAGCAGTCAGCGACAGGGGATGAACACCGGGGAGCTGTTTTTT.

The chain has TRBV5-1 and TRBJ2-2, with 7 bases fitting TRBD2. V lost 1 base to trimming and J lost 5 bases; unmatched junction nucleotides: 14. The germline gives CDR1 SGHRS, CDR2 YFSETQ. This CDR3 comprises 18 residues. CDR3 nucleotide sequence: TGCGCCAGCAGCTTGATATTTCGGCGGGAGTCGGTAACCGGGGAGCTGTTTTTT. Translation: CASSLIFRRESVTGELFF. Looking up the rest from reference TRBV5-1 and TRBJ2-2 gives the full variable domain: KAGVTQTPRYLIKTRGQQVTLSCSPISGHRSVSWYQQTPGQGLQFLFEYFSETQRNKGNFPGRFSGRQFSNSRSEMNVSTLELGDSALYLCASSLIFRRESVTGELFFGEGSRLTVL.